Below, 24 T cell receptor beta chains from the same sample are listed, as sequenced in a study of T cell repertoires in aging, cancer and after chemotherapy. Rearranged V-D-J TRB sequences were amplified with a mixed TRB-A/B primer pool. TCRdb redid the calling of the multiplex PCR reads with MiXCR, one entry per CDR3 protein. In the table there are some 9,800 distinct CDR3 sequences, roughly two fifths of which are singletons. The template was genomic DNA from peripheral blood, not RNA. Sequenced material: blood. These receptors were taken from a human donor in good health.

This clonotype came up a few times. The chain joins TRBV6-4 to TRBJ2-1, with 8 nucleotides matching TRBD1. V dropped 1 base and J dropped 7; count of bases not matched to a gene: 3. This CDR3 comprises 14 residues. Germline V gives CDR1 MRHNA, CDR2 SNTAGT. Written as DNA, the CDR3 is TGTGCCAGCAGTGACTTACAGGGGGGAAATGAGCAGTTCTTC. Its translation: CASSDLQGGNEQFF.

The chain recombines TRBV30 with TRBJ1-2; D might be TRBD1 (6 bases). The germline gives CDR1 GTSNPN, CDR2 SVGIG (reference sequence). This CDR3 has 14 amino acids. V was pared by 8 bases and J by 0 bases, with 16 bases between. The CDR3, as DNA: TGTGCCAGTGTTACCGGGACACCTAACTATGGCTACACCTTC. It yields the protein CASVTGTPNYGYTF. Full variable domain (remainder filled in from reference TRBV30 and TRBJ1-2): SQTIHQWPATLVQPVGSPLSLECTVEGTSNPNLYWYRQAAGRGLQLLFYSVGIGQISSEVPQNLSASRPQDRQFILSSKKLLLSDSGFYLCASVTGTPNYGYTFGSGTRLTVV.

The gene calls are TRBV5-4 and TRBJ1-2; D possibly corresponds to TRBD1 (5 bases). Trimming stripped 4 bases from V and 4 bases from J, with 11 bases between. Germline V gene data show CDR1 as SGHNT and CDR2 as YYREEE (reference sequence). The CDR3 extends over 13 amino acids. The CDR3 loop is CASSPWGSYGYTF. The CDR3 nucleotides are TGTGCCAGCAGCCCGTGGGGCTCCTATGGCTACACCTTC.

This clonotype was found a few times. The chain joins TRBV13 to TRBJ2-7; D could derive from TRBD1 or TRBD2 (5 bases each). The CDR3 runs 14 residues. Germline CDR1 is PRHDT and CDR2 is FYEKMQ (reference sequence). Trimming removed 3 bases from V and 0 bases from J, with 9 bases in between. The CDR3 coding sequence is TGTGCCAGCAGCTTGGGACCTCTCTCCTACGAGCAGTACTTC. This gives the protein CASSLGPLSYEQYF.

This clonotype was seen a handful of times. This chain joins TRBV15 and TRBJ1-2, with 11 bases aligning to TRBD1. Trimming at V came to 1 base and at J to 5 bases, leaving 9 bases not matched to a gene. This CDR3 has 17 residues. Germline V gene data show CDR1 as LNHNV and CDR2 as YYDKDF (reference sequence). The CDR3 DNA sequence: TGTGCCACCAGCAGAGTGAGGGACAGGGGGAAGGGGTATGGCTACACCTTC. Its translation: CATSRVRDRGKGYGYTF. The variable domain in full, with the rest retrieved from reference TRBV15 and TRBJ1-2, is DAMVIQNPRYQVTQFGKPVTLSCSQTLNHNVMYWYQQKSSQAPKLLFHYYDKDFNNEADTPDNFQSRRPNTSFCFLDIRSPGLGDTAMYLCATSRVRDRGKGYGYTFGSGTRLTVV.

The chain combines TRBV24-1 with TRBJ2-5; D is ambiguous. This CDR3 is built from 13 residues. Germline CDR1 KGHDR, CDR2 SFDVKD. Deletions cut 9 bases from V and 5 bases from J, with 15 bases between. In nucleotides, the CDR3 is TGTGCCACCGGGCTGTCACCGCGGGAGACCCAGTACTTC. The encoded protein is CATGLSPRETQYF.

This chain connects TRBV13 to TRBJ2-1; 10 positions match TRBD2. V was clipped by 5 bases and J by 7 bases; unmatched bases: 11. CDR1 and CDR2 (germline): PRHDT, FYEKMQ (reference sequence). CDR3 length: 16 amino acids. The CDR3 coding sequence is TGTGCCAGCAGCGCCCTAGCGGGGGTCGGTGCGAATGAGCAGTTCTTC. Translation gives CASSALAGVGANEQFF.

CDR3 nucleotides: TGCAGCGGATTGGACAGGGCCTTCCAAGAGACCCAGTACTTC. Protein: CSGLDRAFQETQYF. V usage is TRBV29-1 and J usage is TRBJ2-5; 8 positions agree with TRBD1. Germline CDR1 and CDR2: SQVTM and ANQGSEA. Unmatched junction bases numbered 8, after V lost 7 bases and J lost 1 base. The CDR3 totals 14 residues.

This clonotype was seen more than once but under ten times. The rearrangement joins TRBV15 to TRBJ1-6; TRBD1 aligns across 8 bases. CDR3 size: 17 residues. CDR1 is LNHNV and CDR2 is YYDKDF in the germline V gene (reference sequence). The trim removed 2 bases at V and 0 bases at J, leaving 3 bases unmatched. Here the CDR3 DNA reads TGTGCCACCAGCAGAACAGGGGGTAGCTCCTATAATTCACCCCTCCACTTT. Its translation is CATSRTGGSSYNSPLHF.

This clonotype was detected once. The gene calls are TRBV12-3 or TRBV12-4 and TRBJ2-1; TRBD2 aligns across 11 bases. The ends lost 2 bases at V and 11 bases at J; junction bases unmatched: 5. This CDR3 has 14 amino acids. In DNA form, the CDR3 reads TGTGCCAGCAGTTTACGTCTAGCGGGAGGAAAGCAGTTCTTC. It yields the protein CASSLRLAGGKQFF.

Points on this clonotype: This may be a read error, as it is one base from a much larger clone. The rearrangement links TRBV30 to TRBJ2-1; 7 bases line up with TRBD2. The CDR3 has 15 amino acids. Germline lookup yields CDR1 GTSNPN and CDR2 SVGIG (reference sequence). The J segment lost 10 bases and the V segment lost 3 bases, leaving 15 bases of the junction unmatched. CDR3 sequence reads: CAWRVRGPGDYEQFF. The CDR3 nucleotides are TGTGCCTGGAGGGTGAGGGGACCGGGGGACTACGAGCAGTTCTTC.

V is TRBV19 and J is TRBJ1-2, with D possibly TRBD1 on 5 matching bases. The CDR3 is 13 residues long. Per the germline V gene, CDR1 is LNHDA and CDR2 is SQIVND (reference sequence). Trimming removed 3 bases at V and 4 bases at J, with 9 bases between. CDR3 sequence: CASSIGQGYGYTF. The CDR3 DNA is TGTGCCAGTAGTATCGGGCAGGGCTATGGCTACACCTTC.

This clonotype was seen a few times. V gene TRBV29-1 combines with J gene TRBJ2-7, with 7 positions matching TRBD2. The junction had 8 bases not matched to a gene; V was cut back by 3 bases and J by 3 bases. CDR1 is SQVTM and CDR2 is ANQGSEA in the germline V gene. This CDR3 region has 14 residues. The CDR3 loop reads CSVDAGLGYYEQYF. The CDR3 DNA follows: TGCAGCGTTGATGCAGGACTAGGCTACTACGAGCAGTACTTC.

The chain carries TRBV6-4 and TRBJ2-3, with unresolved D. Trimming pared 1 base from V and 3 bases from J, leaving 8 bases between. CDR3 size: 14 residues. CDR1 MRHNA and CDR2 SNTAGT come from the germline V gene. Written as DNA, the CDR3 is TGTGCCAGCAGTGACTACGCGGATACAGATACGCAGTATTTT. This gives the protein CASSDYADTDTQYF.

This clonotype was seen a handful of times. The chain is built from TRBV13 and TRBJ2-2; TRBD1 matches 8 bases. The V gene end was trimmed by 7 bases and the J gene end by 7 bases; junction bases not matched to a gene: 5. The CDR3 is 13 residues long. The germline V gene encodes CDR1 PRHDT and CDR2 FYEKMQ (reference sequence). The CDR3, as DNA: TGTGCCAGCACAGGGGGCCGAATCGGGGAGCTGTTTTTT. Translation: CASTGGRIGELFF.

The gene calls are TRBV14 and TRBJ1-2, with TRBD1 as a possible D gene (6 bases). Germline CDR1 reads SGHDN; CDR2 reads FVKESK. V gave up 4 bases and J gave up 5 bases, with 17 bases separating them. The CDR3 extends over 15 amino acids. This CDR3 reads CASSLEGQGPYGYTF. The CDR3 nucleotides read TGTGCCAGCAGCCTCGAGGGGCAGGGGCCTTATGGCTACACCTTC.

The sample holds a few counts of this clonotype. The CDR3 sequence is CASSLPGGNQPQHF. Here the CDR3 DNA reads TGTGCCAGCAGTCTTCCCGGGGGCAATCAGCCCCAGCATTTT. The V call is TRBV6-1, the J call TRBJ1-5, with D unresolved. Germline V gene sequence: CDR1 MNHNS, CDR2 SASEGT. The CDR3 spans 14 residues. Trimming pared 5 bases from V and 2 bases from J, leaving 10 bases between.

This clonotype turned up a few times. This chain uses TRBV6-2 or TRBV6-3 with TRBJ1-4; D unresolved. From germline, CDR1 is MNHEY and CDR2 SVGEGT. The CDR3 sequence is 13 residues long. Trimming pared 5 bases from V and 6 bases from J, leaving 10 bases between. The CDR3 nucleotides are TGTGCCAGCAGTCAGGTCCACTATGAAAAACTGTTTTTT. The encoded protein is CASSQVHYEKLFF.

The chain links TRBV27 to TRBJ1-5; D may be TRBD1 (5 bases). The V end was cut by 0 bases, the J end by 3 bases, with 12 bases between. CDR3 length: 16 residues. Looked up from germline, CDR1 is MNHEY and CDR2 is SMNVEV (reference sequence). The CDR3 spells CASSLSWQGDNQPQHF. The CDR3 bases are TGTGCCAGCAGTTTATCTTGGCAGGGAGACAATCAGCCCCAGCATTTT.

The chain links TRBV12-3 or TRBV12-4 to TRBJ1-3, with D unresolved. V shed 4 bases and J shed 0 bases, with 10 bases lying between them. This CDR3 contains 15 residues. Written as DNA, the CDR3 is TGTGCCAGCAGTTATGACGGGCGCTCTGGAAACACCATATATTTT. Its translation: CASSYDGRSGNTIYF.

The chain carries TRBV6-1 and TRBJ1-2; D is ambiguous. Trimming pared 4 bases from V and 5 bases from J, leaving 14 bases between. CDR1 is MNHNS and CDR2 is SASEGT in the germline V gene. The CDR3 extends over 14 amino acids. The CDR3 nucleotides are TGTGCCAGCAGTGGGACCCGACACCCTTATGGCTACACCTTC. Amino acids: CASSGTRHPYGYTF.

The sample holds a few counts of this clonotype. The genes are TRBV5-4 and TRBJ2-3; D perhaps matches TRBD1 (6 bases). The V end was cut by 0 bases, the J end by 3 bases, with 8 bases between. Germline CDR1 reads SGHNT; CDR2 reads YYREEE (reference sequence). The CDR3 is made up of 14 amino acids. The CDR3 DNA reads TGTGCCAGCAGCTTGGGGGGGCCAACAGATACGCAGTATTTT. Amino acids: CASSLGGPTDTQYF.

In its sample, this clonotype is medium-sized. V usage is TRBV29-1 and J usage is TRBJ1-1; possibly TRBD1 for D (5 bases). Trimming pared 8 bases from V and 3 bases from J, leaving 10 bases between. Germline V CDR1 and CDR2: SQVTM, ANQGSEA. The CDR3 sequence is 11 residues long. CDR3: CSPTRDTEAFF. CDR3 bases: TGCAGCCCGACCAGGGACACTGAAGCTTTCTTT.

For the CDR3, the DNA is TGTGCCAGCAGTGACACACAGAATCAGCCCCAGCATTTT. Its translation: CASSDTQNQPQHF. The rearrangement uses TRBV6-2 or TRBV6-3 and TRBJ1-5, with D unclear. V lost 5 bases to trimming and J lost 4 bases, with 9 bases between them. Germline V gene data show CDR1 as MNHEY and CDR2 as SVGEGT. The CDR3 loop spans 13 amino acids.